This TCR beta chain was recovered during a study of regulatory T cells in long-lasting Graves disease. Sequencing libraries for TCR beta were prepared with iRepertoire HTBI primers and Arm-PCR of CDR3 regions. Original handling: Identified across the samples were approximately 60 TRBV segments and about 15 TRBJ segments. TCRdb independently ran MiXCR on the multiplex PCR reads; one entry per CDR3 protein. The V and J calls here are based on TCRdb, not the publication. The repertoire holds approximately 400,000 distinct CDR3 sequences, with about 23% as singletons. The time point denotes: persistent/refractory GD, antithyroid drugs over 5 years with positive TRAb. Making the TCR library involved RNA that had been extracted from PBMCs. In this sample, this clonotype turned up many times. Its matching antigen is unknown. Study-wide results and caveats: There were preferences for TRBV28, TRBJ1-2 and TRBJ2-5 in persistent disease. Among persistent patients, a larger number of public clonotypes were shared (around 2,700) than among newly diagnosed patients (under 1,000).

Germline V gives CDR1 SNHLY, CDR2 FYNNEI. Trimming took 3 bases from V and 3 from J, leaving 15 bases between them. This CDR3 region has 15 residues. The V gene is TRBV2, the J gene TRBJ2-7; D is undetermined. This sample comprised peripheral blood mononuclear cells (PBMCs), obtained when the disease was refractory, from a patient treated with antithyroid drugs. This receptor was obtained from a woman between 40 and 55 years old with Graves disease. The chain's CDR3 is CASSDKGKFRYEQYF. The CDR3 bases are TGTGCCAGCAGTGACAAGGGTAAATTTCGCTACGAGCAGTACTTC.